The 32 T cell receptor beta chains given below trace back to one sample, sequenced in a study of vaccination and CD4 T cells after COVID-19. This sample's treatment: roughly 10-day PBMC culture with coronavirus spike peptide pools or control peptides (ViraFEST assay). No antigen has been identified for these receptors. Sequenced with the Oncomine TCR Beta short-read assay was DNA taken from cultured CD4+ T cells. TCRdb reprocessed the PCR reads with MiXCR, giving one entry per CDR3 protein. The sample has around 19,000 distinct CDR3 sequences, about two thirds seen once. The sequenced sample was CD4+ T cells from blood, cultured in vitro. These receptor sequences come from a human donor who had recovered from COVID-19.

This chain joins TRBV2 and TRBJ1-2; maybe TRBD1 (5 bases). Between the trimmed V and J ends, which lost 4 bases and 5 bases, there was a span of 14 bases. Germline V lookup: CDR1 SNHLY, CDR2 FYNNEI. The CDR3 sequence is 14 residues long. The CDR3 DNA reads as TGTGCCAGCAGTGCAACGACAGCCCTTTATGGCTACACCTTC. Residues: CASSATTALYGYTF.

The chain is built from TRBV12-3 or TRBV12-4 and TRBJ1-1; D may be TRBD1 (6 bases). The CDR3 spans 14 residues. Trimming removed 3 bases from V and 6 bases from J, with 14 bases in between. The CDR3 is CASSFRGDQPEAFF. As DNA, the CDR3 is TGTGCCAGCAGTTTCAGGGGCGACCAGCCTGAAGCTTTCTTT.

The J gene is TRBJ2-2, the V gene TRBV21-1. TRBV21-1 is a recognized pseudogene. The CDR3 has 13 amino acids. The CDR3 loop is CASSTEDTGELFF. CDR3 bases: TGTGCCAGCAGCACCGAGGACACCGGGGAGCTGTTTTTT.

The table lists this clonotype with a count of one. The chain links TRBV10-1 to TRBJ2-1; D perhaps matches TRBD1 (5 bases). The CDR3 consists of 14 residues. Looked up from germline, CDR1 is WNHNN and CDR2 is SYGVQD (reference sequence). The V end was cut by 11 bases, the J end by 2 bases, with 16 bases between. CDR3 sequence reads: CAGRWSGTYNEQFF. The CDR3 nucleotides read TGCGCCGGACGCTGGTCAGGGACCTACAATGAGCAGTTCTTC.

The chain's CDR3 is CASSTIHNSNQPQHF. In DNA, the CDR3 is TGTGCCAGCAGCACTATTCATAATAGCAATCAGCCCCAGCATTTT. The rearrangement joins TRBV6-1 to TRBJ1-5; the D is unclear. Trimming removed 6 bases at V and 0 bases at J, with 12 bases between. CDR3 length: 15 residues. CDR1 is MNHNS and CDR2 is SASEGT in the germline V gene.

The gene calls are TRBV27 and TRBJ1-2; D may be TRBD1 (6 bases). The germline CDR1 and CDR2 sequences are MNHEY and SMNVEV (reference sequence). This CDR3 spans 14 amino acids. Trimming took 4 bases from V and 5 from J, leaving 14 bases between them. The CDR3 DNA follows: TGTGCCAGCAGTTCCAACAACCAGGGGTATGGCTACACCTTC. Its protein product is CASSSNNQGYGYTF.

This chain links TRBV20-1 with TRBJ2-1; possibly TRBD1 for D (5 bases). Looked up from germline, CDR1 is DFQATT and CDR2 is SNEGSKA (reference sequence). Trimming took 3 bases from V and 3 from J, leaving 18 bases between them. This CDR3 region has 16 residues. The CDR3 coding sequence is TGCAGTGCTAGGGAGATGGACAAGGGTAGCTACAATGAGCAGTTCTTC. This translates into CSAREMDKGSYNEQFF.

The genes are TRBV27 and TRBJ2-1; tentative D call: TRBD2 (6 bases). The germline V and J ends were trimmed by 2 bases and 8 bases, with 10 bases remaining between them. This CDR3 spans 13 amino acids. Germline-derived CDR1 and CDR2 are MNHEY and SMNVEV (reference sequence). CDR3 amino acids: CASSLTSRDEQFF. The CDR3, as DNA: TGTGCCAGCAGTTTAACTAGCAGGGATGAGCAGTTCTTC.

The rearrangement links TRBV11-2 to TRBJ1-1; D unclear. The length of the CDR3 is 13 residues. From germline, CDR1 is SGHAT and CDR2 FQNNGV. Trimming took 5 bases from V and 6 from J, leaving 13 bases between them. The CDR3 nucleotides read TGTGCCAGCAGCCCACCAGACGCCGCTGAAGCTTTCTTT. This gives the protein CASSPPDAAEAFF.

The chain links TRBV6-1 to TRBJ1-5, with TRBD1 matching 10 bases. J gave up 2 bases and V 7 bases, and 17 bases lay outside the gene matches. The V gene's germline CDR1 is MNHNS and CDR2 SASEGT. This CDR3 comprises 19 residues. The DNA of the CDR3 is TGTGCCAGCAAATCAAACCTGGGACAGGGGATTTTAGGCAATCAGCCCCAGCATTTT. Translated: CASKSNLGQGILGNQPQHF.

The V and J genes are TRBV7-2 and TRBJ1-2; D is possibly TRBD1 (5 bases). The length of the CDR3 is 14 residues. Trimming cost V 5 bases and J 8 bases, with 18 bases left between them. Per germline, CDR1 SGHTA and CDR2 FQGNSA. The CDR3: CASSLRGSSEGYTF. The CDR3 coding sequence is TGTGCCAGCAGCCTTCGGGGCTCATCGGAGGGCTACACCTTC. The full variable domain, in which reference TRBV7-2 and TRBJ1-2 provide the parts outside the CDR3, is GAGVSQSPSNKVTEKGKDVELRCDPISGHTALYWYRQSLGQGLEFLIYFQGNSAPDKSGLPSDRFSAERTGGSVSTLTIQRTQQEDSAVYLCASSLRGSSEGYTFGSGTRLTVV.

This clonotype was counted a single time. The genes are TRBV20-1 and TRBJ2-7, with D uncertain. The CDR3 is 14 amino acids. Per germline, CDR1 DFQATT and CDR2 SNEGSKA (reference sequence). With 5 bases removed from V and 4 bases from J, the gap between germline ends came to 18 bases. The CDR3 spells CSAGAAAGWYEQYF. CDR3 in DNA: TGCAGTGCTGGTGCTGCGGCAGGTTGGTACGAGCAGTACTTC.

V and J are TRBV7-6 and TRBJ1-1, with 10 bases matching TRBD1. V gave up 4 bases and J gave up 6 bases; unmatched junction bases: 5. The CDR3 consists of 14 residues. Germline V gene sequence: CDR1 SGHVS, CDR2 FNYEAQ. The CDR3 nucleotides are TGTGCCAGCAGCTCCCGGGACAGGGGTTCTGAAGCTTTCTTT. Protein sequence: CASSSRDRGSEAFF.

The genes are TRBV5-1 and TRBJ2-3, with 8 bases lining up with TRBD1. The germline V gene encodes CDR1 SGHRS and CDR2 YFSETQ. V lost 3 bases, J lost 3 bases, and 15 bases stayed unmatched. This CDR3 contains 18 residues. The CDR3 reads CASSSGTGRVGGTDTQYF. The CDR3 DNA sequence: TGCGCCAGCAGCTCTGGGACAGGCCGCGTTGGAGGGACAGATACGCAGTATTTT.

V is TRBV6-5 and J is TRBJ2-6; TRBD2 is a possible D gene (6 bases). Germline V gene data show CDR1 as MNHEY and CDR2 as SVGAGI. This CDR3 spans 19 amino acids. The V and J ends lost 0 bases and 0 bases respectively, with 15 bases between them. The CDR3 loop reads CASSYSFVAATSGANVLTF. Written as DNA, the CDR3 is TGTGCCAGCAGTTACTCGTTCGTAGCGGCGACCTCTGGGGCCAACGTCCTGACTTTC.

This clonotype was observed a handful of times. The V and J genes are TRBV19 and TRBJ2-7; 9 bases fit TRBD1. Trimming at V came to 5 bases and at J to 6 bases, leaving 2 bases not matched to a gene. Germline CDR1 reads LNHDA; CDR2 reads SQIVND (reference sequence). CDR3 length: 12 amino acids. CDR3 nucleotide sequence: TGTGCCAGTAGTCGACAGGGGGTCGAGCAGTACTTC. Translating it yields CASSRQGVEQYF. The full variable domain, in which reference TRBV19 and TRBJ2-7 provide the parts outside the CDR3, is DGGITQSPKYLFRKEGQNVTLSCEQNLNHDAMYWYRQDPGQGLRLIYYSQIVNDFQKGDIAEGYSVSREKKESFPLTVTSAQKNPTAFYLCASSRQGVEQYFGPGTRLTVT.

The chain joins TRBV20-1 to TRBJ2-2, with 16 bases lining up with TRBD2. The germline gives CDR1 DFQATT, CDR2 SNEGSKA (reference sequence). The ends lost 5 bases at V and 0 bases at J; junction bases unmatched: 0. This CDR3 is built from 16 residues. Here the CDR3 reads CSAGTSGRANTGELFF. The CDR3 DNA reads as TGCAGTGCTGGGACTAGCGGGAGGGCGAACACCGGGGAGCTGTTTTTT.

This rearrangement joins TRBV5-4 to TRBJ1-6; D gene ambiguous. This CDR3 has 15 residues. Deletions cut 0 bases from V and 10 bases from J, with 14 bases between. Germline V gives CDR1 SGHNT, CDR2 YYREEE (reference sequence). Here the CDR3 reads CASSLETAQRSPLHF. The CDR3 DNA follows: TGTGCCAGCAGCTTGGAAACAGCTCAAAGGTCACCCCTCCACTTT.

The chain's CDR3 is CASSWTGPTEAFF. The DNA of the CDR3 is TGTGCCAGCAGTTGGACAGGGCCCACTGAAGCTTTCTTT. The chain combines TRBV2 with TRBJ1-1; 8 bases fit TRBD1. There are 13 residues in the CDR3. The trim removed 5 bases at V and 4 bases at J, leaving 3 bases unmatched. Germline lookup yields CDR1 SNHLY and CDR2 FYNNEI.

This chain uses TRBV6-2 or TRBV6-3 with TRBJ2-7; D remains ambiguous. V lost 2 bases, J lost 0 bases, and 8 bases lay in between. The length of the CDR3 is 14 residues. Germline assignment: CDR1 MNHEY and CDR2 SVGEGT. The CDR3 region has the DNA TGTGCCAGCAGTTACGGCAGGAGCTCCTACGAGCAGTACTTC. Amino acids: CASSYGRSSYEQYF.

The table lists this clonotype with a few counts. The chain joins TRBV7-2 to TRBJ2-7; D is possibly TRBD1 (6 bases). CDR1 is SGHTA and CDR2 is FQGNSA in the germline V gene. The CDR3 sequence is 15 residues long. Trimming shortened V by 3 bases and J by 0 bases, and 12 bases separated the two germline ends. The CDR3 here is CASSFPGAGSYEQYF. For the CDR3, the DNA is TGTGCCAGCAGCTTTCCAGGGGCGGGCTCCTACGAGCAGTACTTC.

A few counts support this clonotype. The chain has TRBV7-9 and TRBJ2-5; D not certain. This CDR3 comprises 13 residues. The germline V gene encodes CDR1 SEHNR and CDR2 FQNEAQ (reference sequence). V gave up 1 base and J gave up 5 bases, with 8 bases separating them. DNA of the CDR3: TGTGCCAGCAGCTTAGGGCCCTGGGAGACCCAGTACTTC. It encodes CASSLGPWETQYF.

The chain recombines TRBV7-9 with TRBJ2-2, with 12 positions matching TRBD2. The CDR3 is 17 residues long. Germline loops: CDR1 SEHNR, CDR2 FQNEAQ (reference sequence). The V and J ends lost 4 bases and 4 bases, in that order; junction bases with no gene match: 7. The chain's CDR3 is CASSSKTSGRITGELFF. The CDR3 DNA is TGTGCCAGCAGCTCTAAGACTAGCGGGAGAATCACCGGGGAGCTGTTTTTT.

V usage is TRBV10-3 and J usage is TRBJ2-5, with D uncertain. Between the trimmed V and J ends, which lost 0 bases and 2 bases, there was a span of 10 bases. This CDR3 is built from 15 residues. CDR1 ENHRY and CDR2 SYGVKD come from the germline V gene. CDR3 sequence reads: CAISESPGIQETQYF. As DNA, the CDR3 is TGTGCCATCAGTGAGTCTCCTGGGATACAAGAGACCCAGTACTTC.

The chain combines TRBV6-1 with TRBJ1-2; TRBD1 aligns across 8 bases. CDR3 length: 14 residues. Looked up from germline, CDR1 is MNHNS and CDR2 is SASEGT. V lost 10 bases and J lost 7; bases outside the gene matches: 14. The CDR3: CATVKTGVAGGYTF. The CDR3, as DNA: TGTGCCACCGTAAAGACAGGGGTTGCAGGTGGCTACACCTTC.

The chain employs TRBV6-2 or TRBV6-3 and TRBJ2-1, with TRBD2 matching 8 bases. V trimming: 6 bases; J trimming: 0 bases; junction bases outside the gene matches: 7. Germline V gives CDR1 MNHEY, CDR2 SVGEGT. This CDR3 is 16 amino acids long. CDR3 region: CASSGLAGSSYNEQFF. In DNA, the CDR3 is TGTGCCAGCAGCGGACTAGCTGGTAGCTCCTACAATGAGCAGTTCTTC.

The chain combines TRBV20-1 with TRBJ1-1; D is unresolved. With 8 bases removed from V and 1 base from J, the gap between germline ends came to 8 bases. Germline CDR1 DFQATT, CDR2 SNEGSKA (reference sequence). The CDR3 contains 11 residues. The CDR3 sequence is CSPYRNTEAFF. CDR3 sequence (DNA): TGCAGTCCCTACCGGAACACTGAAGCTTTCTTT.

CDR3 in amino acids: CASRSDSSGANVLTF. The CDR3, as DNA: TGTGCCAGTAGATCCGACAGCTCTGGGGCCAACGTCCTGACTTTC. The chain joins TRBV19 to TRBJ2-6; D is possibly TRBD1 (5 bases). Germline V gene data show CDR1 as LNHDA and CDR2 as SQIVND (reference sequence). This CDR3 is 15 amino acids long. V was clipped by 6 bases and J by 0 bases, with 9 bases between them.

This clonotype came up once. This sequence joins TRBV20-1 and TRBJ1-5; D not resolved. This CDR3 is 13 amino acids long. The V gene's germline CDR1 is DFQATT and CDR2 SNEGSKA (reference sequence). V was shortened by 5 bases and J by 2 bases, with 10 bases between the two germline ends. CDR3 region: CSASPPGNQPQHF. The CDR3 DNA is TGCAGTGCTTCCCCGCCGGGCAATCAGCCCCAGCATTTT.

The chain combines TRBV27 with TRBJ2-7; 8 nucleotides agree with TRBD2. V dropped 5 bases and J dropped 2; count of bases not matched to a gene: 5. The V gene's germline CDR1 is MNHEY and CDR2 SMNVEV (reference sequence). The CDR3 is 14 amino acids. The CDR3 sequence is CASSRREEAYEQYF. The CDR3 DNA sequence: TGTGCCAGCAGTAGGCGGGAGGAGGCCTACGAGCAGTACTTC.

The chain employs TRBV7-8 and TRBJ2-7; a possible D gene is TRBD2 (6 bases). V gave up 4 bases and J gave up 5 bases, with 18 bases separating them. CDR3 length equals 15 residues. Per germline, CDR1 SGHVS and CDR2 FQNEAQ. The CDR3 sequence is CASSSRLVTLDEQYF. The CDR3 bases are TGTGCCAGCAGCTCGCGACTAGTAACGTTGGACGAGCAGTACTTC.

J is TRBJ2-5 and V is TRBV27; D gene ambiguous. The CDR3 sequence is 13 residues long. The ends were cut back, 4 bases at V and 7 bases at J, with 13 bases in the middle. Germline V lookup: CDR1 MNHEY, CDR2 SMNVEV (reference sequence). CDR3 coding DNA: TGTGCCAGCAGTTCAACGGGCCCCCCGACCCAGTACTTC. It specifies CASSSTGPPTQYF.